This T cell receptor (beta chain) was sequenced for a study of blood T cell repertoires in COVID-19. As handled by the study authors: From reference gene primer amplification, estimates of nucleated cell counts were derived. Some clones are missing from TCRdb's copy, which holds only in-frame ones; the method was immunoSEQ multiplex PCR. V and J calls and clone size are as listed in that table; D and trimming were resolved from the DNA. The repertoire holds about 290,000 clones, with 85% as singletons. CDR3 length equals 15 residues. Trimming at V came to 4 bases and at J to 2 bases, leaving 9 bases not matched to a gene. The germline CDR1 and CDR2 sequences are SGHRS and YFSETQ.

This TCR came from a woman in her forties or fifties with active or convalescent COVID-19. The rearrangement uses TRBV5-1 and TRBJ2-7; 7 nucleotides line up with TRBD2. What was sequenced was peripheral blood. CDR3 nucleotide sequence: TGCGCCAGCAGCAGGAGGACTAGTGAGGCCTACGAGCAGTACTTC. Its translation is CASSRRTSEAYEQYF. The full variable domain, completed using reference TRBV5-1 and TRBJ2-7, is KAGVTQTPRYLIKTRGQQVTLSCSPISGHRSVSWYQQTPGQGLQFLFEYFSETQRNKGNFPGRFSGRQFSNSRSEMNVSTLELGDSALYLCASSRRTSEAYEQYFGPGTRLTVT.